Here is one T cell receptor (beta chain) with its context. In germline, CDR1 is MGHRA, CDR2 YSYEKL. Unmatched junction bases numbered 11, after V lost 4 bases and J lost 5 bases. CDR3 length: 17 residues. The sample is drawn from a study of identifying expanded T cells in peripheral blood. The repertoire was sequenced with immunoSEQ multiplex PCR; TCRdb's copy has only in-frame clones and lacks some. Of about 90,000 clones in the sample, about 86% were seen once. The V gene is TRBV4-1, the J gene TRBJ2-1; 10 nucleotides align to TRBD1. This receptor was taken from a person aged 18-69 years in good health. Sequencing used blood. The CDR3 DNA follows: TGCGCCAGCAGCCGACCCAGTGGACAGGGGGGGGACAATGAGCAGTTCTTC. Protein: CASSRPSGQGGDNEQFF.